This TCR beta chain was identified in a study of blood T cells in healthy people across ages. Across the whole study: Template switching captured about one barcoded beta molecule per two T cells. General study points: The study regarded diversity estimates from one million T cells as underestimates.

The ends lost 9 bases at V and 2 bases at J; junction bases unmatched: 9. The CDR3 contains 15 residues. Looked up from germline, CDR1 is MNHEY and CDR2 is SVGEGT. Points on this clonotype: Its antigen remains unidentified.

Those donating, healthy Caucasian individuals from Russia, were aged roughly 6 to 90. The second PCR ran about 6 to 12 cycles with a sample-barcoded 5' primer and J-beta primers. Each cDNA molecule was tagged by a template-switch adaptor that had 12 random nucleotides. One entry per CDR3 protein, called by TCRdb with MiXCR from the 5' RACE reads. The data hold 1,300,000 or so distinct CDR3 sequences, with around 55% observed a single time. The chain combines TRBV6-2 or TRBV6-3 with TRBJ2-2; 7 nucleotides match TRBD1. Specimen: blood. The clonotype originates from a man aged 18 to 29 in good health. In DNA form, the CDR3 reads TGTGCCAGTTTCCCGGACAGGATAAACACCGGGGAGCTGTTTTTT. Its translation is CASFPDRINTGELFF.